The 18 T cell receptor beta chains below all came from one sample that was sequenced in a study of yellow fever vaccine responses in identical twins. TCRdb itself ran the RT-PCR reads through MiXCR, one entry per CDR3 protein. The sample shows around 15,000 distinct CDR3 sequences, around 84% of them seen only once. This material consisted of T cells from blood (PBMCs), unsorted or a sorted subset (not recorded which), taken before or after yellow fever vaccination (not recorded which). These receptors were collected from a woman between 18 and 29 years old who received the yellow fever vaccine.

The rearrangement joins TRBV2 to TRBJ2-7; unclear D gene. The V end was cut by 8 bases, the J end by 5 bases, with 13 bases between. Germline assignment: CDR1 SNHLY and CDR2 FYNNEI. This CDR3 is 12 amino acids long. The CDR3 spells CASQRKFHEQYF. CDR3 in DNA: TGTGCCAGCCAACGAAAGTTCCACGAGCAGTACTTC.

In this sample, this clonotype turned up once. This chain joins TRBV7-9 and TRBJ2-5, with D possibly matching TRBD1 (5 bases). V lost 1 base and J lost 2, with 8 bases in between. The CDR3 loop spans 14 amino acids. Germline CDR1 is SEHNR and CDR2 is FQNEAQ (reference sequence). This chain's CDR3 is CASSLDQGQETQYF. CDR3 nucleotides: TGTGCCAGCAGCTTAGACCAGGGTCAAGAGACCCAGTACTTC.

V gene TRBV18 combines with J gene TRBJ1-4; D gene uncertain. V was clipped by 3 bases and J by 8 bases, with 7 bases between them. This CDR3 comprises 12 residues. CDR1 KGHSH and CDR2 LQKENI come from the germline V gene. In nucleotides, the CDR3 is TGTGCCAGCTCACCGACAAGCGAAAAACTGTTTTTT. This codes for CASSPTSEKLFF. The whole variable domain, filled in from reference TRBV18 and TRBJ1-4, reads NAGVMQNPRHLVRRRGQEARLRCSPMKGHSHVYWYRQLPEEGLKFMVYLQKENIIDESGMPKERFSAEFPKEGPSILRIQQVVRGDSAAYFCASSPTSEKLFFGSGTQLSVL.

This clonotype was observed a single time. The chain employs TRBV11-1 and TRBJ2-1; D is tentatively TRBD1 or TRBD2 (5 bases each). The CDR3 totals 15 residues. Per germline, CDR1 SGHAT and CDR2 FQDESV (reference sequence). The germline V and J ends were trimmed by 3 bases and 8 bases, with 17 bases remaining between them. CDR3 sequence (DNA): TGTGCCAGCAGCTTCGGCAGGGACCCTAGGGATGAGCAGTTCTTC. It yields the protein CASSFGRDPRDEQFF.

The chain is built from TRBV5-1 and TRBJ2-3, with D possibly being TRBD1 (6 bases). V gave up 2 bases and J gave up 7 bases, with 8 bases separating them. This CDR3 is 12 amino acids long. The germline CDR1 and CDR2 sequences are SGHRS and YFSETQ. CDR3 sequence: CASSFDRNTQYF. The CDR3 coding sequence is TGCGCCAGCAGCTTTGACAGGAATACGCAGTATTTT. The variable domain in full, completed from reference TRBV5-1 and TRBJ2-3, reads KAGVTQTPRYLIKTRGQQVTLSCSPISGHRSVSWYQQTPGQGLQFLFEYFSETQRNKGNFPGRFSGRQFSNSRSEMNVSTLELGDSALYLCASSFDRNTQYFGPGTRLTVL.

The chain links TRBV7-3 to TRBJ2-1; a weak D match, TRBD2 (6 bases). Germline CDR1 SGHTA, CDR2 FQGTGA. The CDR3 runs 16 residues. V lost 1 base, J lost 5 bases, and 15 bases lay in between. This CDR3 is CASSLSLAGSNNEQFF. The CDR3 nucleotides are TGTGCCAGCAGCTTAAGTCTCGCGGGGAGTAACAATGAGCAGTTCTTC.

The table lists this clonotype with a few counts. The chain combines TRBV7-2 with TRBJ1-2; TRBD1 agrees at 9 bases. The V and J ends lost 5 bases and 2 bases, in that order; junction bases with no gene match: 3. The CDR3 totals 14 residues. Germline CDR1 reads SGHTA; CDR2 reads FQGNSA. The CDR3, as DNA: TGTGCCAGCAGCGGACAGGGGCGGAACTATGGCTACACCTTC. As protein: CASSGQGRNYGYTF.

In its sample, this clonotype was seen once. This chain uses TRBV18 with TRBJ2-1; possible D gene TRBD1, 5 bases. CDR3 length equals 14 residues. The V gene's germline CDR1 is KGHSH and CDR2 LQKENI. Deletions cut 4 bases from V and 4 bases from J, with 11 bases between. As DNA, the CDR3 is TGTGCCAGCTCACTATACCCAGGGTACAATGAGCAGTTCTTC. It encodes CASSLYPGYNEQFF.

This clonotype was detected only once. V usage is TRBV2 and J usage is TRBJ2-7; D is ambiguous. CDR3 size: 10 residues. Trimming left V 6 bases short and J 5 bases short, with 5 bases between. The V gene's germline CDR1 is SNHLY and CDR2 FYNNEI. The CDR3 reads CASSLDEQYF. The CDR3 DNA reads TGTGCCAGCAGCCTCGACGAGCAGTACTTC.

This chain uses TRBV19 with TRBJ1-1; 9 bases match TRBD1. The CDR3 length is 13 residues. V shed 9 bases, J shed 4 bases, and the junction held 6 bases outside the gene matches. CDR1 and CDR2 (germline): LNHDA, SQIVND (reference sequence). The CDR3 protein is CASRTGGITEAFF. CDR3 nucleotides: TGTGCCAGCCGTACAGGGGGCATCACTGAAGCTTTCTTT. Full variable domain (rest looked up from reference TRBV19 and TRBJ1-1): DGGITQSPKYLFRKEGQNVTLSCEQNLNHDAMYWYRQDPGQGLRLIYYSQIVNDFQKGDIAEGYSVSREKKESFPLTVTSAQKNPTAFYLCASRTGGITEAFFGQGTRLTVV.

The CDR3 sequence: CSVSRGGNNEQYF. The CDR3 DNA follows: TGCAGCGTGTCCCGTGGGGGCAATAACGAGCAGTACTTC. The V gene is TRBV29-1, the J gene TRBJ2-7, with a possible D match to TRBD1 (6 bases). V gave up 6 bases and J gave up 5 bases, with 17 bases separating them. Germline V gene lookup returns CDR1 SQVTM and CDR2 ANQGSEA. The CDR3 is 13 amino acids.

The chain recombines TRBV7-2 with TRBJ2-7; D might be TRBD1 or TRBD2, each matching 7 bases. CDR3 length: 17 residues. CDR1 is SGHTA, CDR2 FQGNSA, per germline. Trimming took off 0 bases at V and 0 bases at J, with 15 bases between the two ends. The CDR3 loop is CASSLAGGDSYSYEQYF. The CDR3 DNA is TGTGCCAGCAGCTTAGCGGGGGGGGACAGCTACTCCTACGAGCAGTACTTC.

This chain links TRBV29-1 with TRBJ2-5, with D hard to call. Trimming stripped 8 bases from V and 1 base from J, with 8 bases between. Per germline, CDR1 SQVTM and CDR2 ANQGSEA. This CDR3 contains 11 residues. The CDR3 reads CSYVSQETQYF. The CDR3 nucleotides read TGCAGCTACGTCAGCCAAGAGACCCAGTACTTC.

The chain carries TRBV20-1 and TRBJ2-1, with no clear D. The CDR3 extends over 14 amino acids. Germline assignment: CDR1 DFQATT and CDR2 SNEGSKA (reference sequence). The V end lost 6 bases, the J end lost 0 bases, and 12 bases lay between the germline ends. CDR3 sequence reads: CSAPTTNSYNEQFF. CDR3 DNA sequence: TGCAGTGCACCTACTACGAACTCCTACAATGAGCAGTTCTTC.

The gene calls are TRBV29-1 and TRBJ2-7; D is ambiguous. Trimming removed 7 bases at V and 2 bases at J, with 18 bases between. This CDR3 is 14 amino acids long. Germline values: CDR1 SQVTM, CDR2 ANQGSEA. The CDR3 sequence: CSAAGSPTPYEQYF. The CDR3 bases are TGCAGCGCCGCCGGGTCCCCCACCCCCTACGAGCAGTACTTC.

The J gene is TRBJ2-7, the V gene TRBV5-5; 7 bases are shared with TRBD2. CDR1 is SGHKS, CDR2 YYEKEE, per germline (reference sequence). V lost 1 base to trimming and J lost 6 bases; unmatched junction nucleotides: 16. The CDR3 spans 17 residues. The chain's CDR3 is CASSLLWVAGLTPEQYF. CDR3 nucleotides: TGTGCCAGCAGCTTGTTATGGGTTGCGGGACTAACCCCCGAGCAGTACTTC.

The V and J genes are TRBV28 and TRBJ2-7, with a possible D match to TRBD1 (6 bases). This CDR3 contains 17 residues. The V gene's germline CDR1 is MDHEN and CDR2 SYDVKM. Trimming stripped 2 bases from V and 1 base from J, with 18 bases between. The CDR3 sequence is CASSLPGRQGTSYEQYF. The CDR3 DNA reads as TGTGCCAGCAGTTTACCTGGGCGGCAGGGGACATCCTACGAGCAGTACTTC.

The chain employs TRBV23-1 and TRBJ1-5; the D is unclear. TRBV23-1 is recorded as an ORF, its role being uncertain. V was pared by 4 bases and J by 9 bases, with 10 bases between. The CDR3 totals 12 residues. The CDR3 region is CASSRTGMPQHF. CDR3 bases: TGCGCCAGCAGTCGGACGGGTATGCCCCAGCATTTT.